This TCR beta chain was identified in a study of molecular identifiers for immune sequencing clone quantification. The length of the CDR3 is 16 residues. Per the germline V gene, CDR1 is MNHEY and CDR2 is SVGAGI. Worth noting for this clonotype: This may come from a read error, since a much larger clone is one base off.

TCRdb passed the PCR reads through MiXCR, listing each CDR3 protein once. The sample carries 600,000 to 650,000 distinct CDR3 sequences, 15% to 20% recorded once. This sequence joins TRBV6-5 and TRBJ1-5; 12 positions agree with TRBD1. Sequencing was done on a sample of naive CD8+ T cells from blood, with Jurkat cell RNA spiked in. Subset defined: FACS-sorted CD8+CD4-CCR7+CD45RA+ naive T cells. The source is a human donor in good health. Some libraries in this study had Jurkat cell RNA spiked in. This CDR3 is CASRLFGTGGNQPQRF. DNA for the CDR3: TGTGCCAGCAGACTCTTCGGGACAGGGGGCAATCAGCCCCAGCGTTTT.